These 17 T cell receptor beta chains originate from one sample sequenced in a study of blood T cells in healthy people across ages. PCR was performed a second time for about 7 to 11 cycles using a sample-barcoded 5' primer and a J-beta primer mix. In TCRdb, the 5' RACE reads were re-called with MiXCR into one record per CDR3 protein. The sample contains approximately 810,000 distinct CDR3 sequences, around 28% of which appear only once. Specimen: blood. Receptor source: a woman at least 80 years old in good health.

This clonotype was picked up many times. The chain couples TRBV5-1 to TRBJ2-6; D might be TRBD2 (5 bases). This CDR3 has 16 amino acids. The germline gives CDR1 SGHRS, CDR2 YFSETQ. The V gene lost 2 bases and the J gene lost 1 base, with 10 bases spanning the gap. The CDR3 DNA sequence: TGCGCCAGCAGCTTCCGGGGTTTATCTGGGGCCAACGTCCTGACTTTC. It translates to CASSFRGLSGANVLTF.

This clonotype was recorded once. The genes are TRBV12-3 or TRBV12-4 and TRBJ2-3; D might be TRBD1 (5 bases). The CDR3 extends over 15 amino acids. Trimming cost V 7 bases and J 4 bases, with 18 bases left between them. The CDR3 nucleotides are TGTGCCAGCAAACAGACAGACCTAAGAGCAGATACGCAGTATTTT. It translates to CASKQTDLRADTQYF.

CDR3: CASSVRQVNTEAFF. CDR3 sequence (DNA): TGTGCCAGCAGCGTGCGACAGGTTAACACTGAAGCTTTCTTT. The J gene is TRBJ1-1, the V gene TRBV9; possible D gene TRBD1, 6 bases. The CDR3 extends over 14 amino acids. V was pared by 2 bases and J by 2 bases, with 10 bases between. Looked up from germline, CDR1 is SGDLS and CDR2 is YYNGEE.

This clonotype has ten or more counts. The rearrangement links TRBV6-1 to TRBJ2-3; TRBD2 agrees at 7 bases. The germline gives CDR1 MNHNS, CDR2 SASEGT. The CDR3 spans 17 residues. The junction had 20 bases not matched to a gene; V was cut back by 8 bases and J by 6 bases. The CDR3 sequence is CASASGGLVAGVDTQYF. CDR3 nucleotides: TGTGCCAGCGCCTCTGGGGGTTTGGTAGCGGGTGTGGATACGCAGTATTTT.

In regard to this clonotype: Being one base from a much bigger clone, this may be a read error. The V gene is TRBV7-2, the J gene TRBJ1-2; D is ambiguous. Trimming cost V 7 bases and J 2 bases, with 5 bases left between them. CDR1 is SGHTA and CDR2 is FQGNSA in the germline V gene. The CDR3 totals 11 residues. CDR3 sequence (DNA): TGTGCCAGCACGCCCAACTATGGCTACACCTTC. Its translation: CASTPNYGYTF.

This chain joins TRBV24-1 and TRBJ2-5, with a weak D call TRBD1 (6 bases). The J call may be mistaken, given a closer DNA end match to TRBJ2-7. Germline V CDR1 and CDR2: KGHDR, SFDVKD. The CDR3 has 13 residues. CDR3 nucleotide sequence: TGTGCCACCAGTGGGGGGCAGTTCCACGAGCAGTACTTC. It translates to CATSGGQFHEQYF.

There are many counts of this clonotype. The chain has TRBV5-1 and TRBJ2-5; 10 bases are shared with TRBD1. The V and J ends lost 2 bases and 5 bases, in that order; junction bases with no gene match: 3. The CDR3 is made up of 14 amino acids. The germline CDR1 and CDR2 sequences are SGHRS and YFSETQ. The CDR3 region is CASSFLTGGETQYF. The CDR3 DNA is TGCGCCAGCAGCTTCCTGACAGGGGGCGAGACCCAGTACTTC.

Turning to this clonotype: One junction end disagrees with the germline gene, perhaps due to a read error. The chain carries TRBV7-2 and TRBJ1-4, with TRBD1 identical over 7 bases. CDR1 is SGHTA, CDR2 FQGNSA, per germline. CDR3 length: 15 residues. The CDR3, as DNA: TGTGCCACCAGCCCAAGACAGGGAGCACACGAAAAACTGTTTTTT. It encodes CATSPRQGAHEKLFF.

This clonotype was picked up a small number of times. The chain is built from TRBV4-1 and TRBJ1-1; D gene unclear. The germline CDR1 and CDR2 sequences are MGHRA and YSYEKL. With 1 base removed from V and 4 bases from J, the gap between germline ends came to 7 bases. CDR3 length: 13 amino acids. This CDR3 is CASSQGVRTEAFF. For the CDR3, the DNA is TGCGCCAGCAGCCAAGGTGTCCGCACTGAAGCTTTCTTT.

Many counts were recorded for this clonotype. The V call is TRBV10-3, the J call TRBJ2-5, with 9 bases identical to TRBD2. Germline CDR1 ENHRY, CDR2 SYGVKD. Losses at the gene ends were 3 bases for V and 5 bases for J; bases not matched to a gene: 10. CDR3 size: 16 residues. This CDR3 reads CAISDWAAGGLETQYF. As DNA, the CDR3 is TGTGCCATCAGTGATTGGGCAGCGGGGGGCCTGGAGACCCAGTACTTC.

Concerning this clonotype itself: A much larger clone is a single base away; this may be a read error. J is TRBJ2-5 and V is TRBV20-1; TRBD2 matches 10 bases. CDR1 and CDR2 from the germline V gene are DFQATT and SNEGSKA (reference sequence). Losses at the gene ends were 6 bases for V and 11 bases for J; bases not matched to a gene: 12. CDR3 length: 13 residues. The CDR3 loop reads CSAERGGGDEQYF. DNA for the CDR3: TGCAGTGCCGAGCGGGGGGGCGGGGATGAGCAGTACTTC.

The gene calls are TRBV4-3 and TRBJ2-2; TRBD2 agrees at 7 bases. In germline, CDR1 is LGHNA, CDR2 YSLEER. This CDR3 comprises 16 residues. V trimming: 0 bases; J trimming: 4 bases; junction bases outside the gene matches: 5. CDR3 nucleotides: TGCGCCAGCAGCCAAGACGGAGGGGAGGGCACCGGGGAGCTGTTTTTT. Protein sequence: CASSQDGGEGTGELFF.

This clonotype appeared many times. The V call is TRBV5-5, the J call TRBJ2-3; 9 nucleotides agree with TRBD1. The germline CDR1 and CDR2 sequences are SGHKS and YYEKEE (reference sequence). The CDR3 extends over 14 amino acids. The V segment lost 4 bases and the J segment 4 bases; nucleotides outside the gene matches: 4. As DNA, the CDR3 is TGTGCCAGCAGCGTCGGACAGGGGTCAGATACGCAGTATTTT. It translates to CASSVGQGSDTQYF.

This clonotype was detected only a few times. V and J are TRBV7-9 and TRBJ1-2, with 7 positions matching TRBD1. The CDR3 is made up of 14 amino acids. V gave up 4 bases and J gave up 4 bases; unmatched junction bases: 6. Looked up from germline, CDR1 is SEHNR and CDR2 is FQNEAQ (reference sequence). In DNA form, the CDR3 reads TGTGCCAGCAGCTCGGCCGGGACAGTCTATGGCTACACCTTC. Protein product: CASSSAGTVYGYTF.

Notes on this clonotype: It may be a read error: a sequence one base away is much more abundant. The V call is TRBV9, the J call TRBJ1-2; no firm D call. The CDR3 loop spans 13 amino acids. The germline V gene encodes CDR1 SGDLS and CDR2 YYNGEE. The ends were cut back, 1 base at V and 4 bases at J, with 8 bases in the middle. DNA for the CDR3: TGTGCCAGCAGCGTATTGAATTCCTATGGCTACACCTTC. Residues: CASSVLNSYGYTF.

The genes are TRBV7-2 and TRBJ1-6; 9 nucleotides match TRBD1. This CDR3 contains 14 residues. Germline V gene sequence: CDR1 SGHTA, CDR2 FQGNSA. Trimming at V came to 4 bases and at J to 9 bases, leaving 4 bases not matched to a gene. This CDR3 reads CASSSGQGTSPLHF. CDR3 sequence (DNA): TGTGCCAGCAGCTCCGGACAGGGGACTTCACCCCTCCACTTT.

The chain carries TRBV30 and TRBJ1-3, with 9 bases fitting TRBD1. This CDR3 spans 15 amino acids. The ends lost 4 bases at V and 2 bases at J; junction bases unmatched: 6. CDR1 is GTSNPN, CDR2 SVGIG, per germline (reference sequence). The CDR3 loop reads CAWTATGGAGNTIYF. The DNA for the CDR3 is TGTGCCTGGACCGCGACAGGGGGAGCTGGAAACACCATATATTTT.